This entry features one T cell receptor (beta chain) sequence. This clonotype was counted many times. Its specific antigen is unknown. No clone much larger than this one lies a single base away; base qualities are absent. The method behind the library was RACE. Sequencing used a NextSeq 500. During library preparation, unique molecular identifiers were attached to individual cDNA molecules so that TCRs could be counted in a quantitative, reproducible way. For every blood RNA sample, sequencing covered both the TCR alpha and TCR beta chains. The study's own analysis went as follows. Samples had a median of roughly 100,000 TCRs, with a range from roughly 23,224 to 700,000. The Decombinator software suite was used to annotate V, J and CDR3 in the TCR reads. For PS versus PT1 abundance plots, all samples were subsampled to the same number of TCRs (28,000). TCRs were defined as expanded if absent before sensitization and observed at least eight times at the 2-week time point. The raw public data were reprocessed by TCRdb itself: fastp quality trimming at Q25, MiXCR clonotype calling, in-frame beta chains only. Each entry is one CDR3 protein sequence, shown with its most common DNA and genes. These V and J calls originate from TCRdb's pipeline instead of the authors' own analysis. This sample has about 82,000 distinct CDR3 sequences in its table, and roughly 13% of those were observed once. Clones ranked in the top ten supply approximately 5% of the sample.

The entry originates in a study of human T cells and chemical hapten exposure (dated by TCRdb to the early 2020s). For the wider study: For sensitization, 2% DPC in acetone was applied to a 2 cm by 2 cm area of upper inner arm skin. Patch tests used Finn chambers with 0.01% DPC on the upper back, scored after 6 days by International Contact Dermatitis Research Group standards. Nearly 30 alopecia patients gave blood for TCR sequencing at one to four time points (pre-sensitization, 2, 6 and 24 weeks). The libraries were sequenced as a pool, and the TCR yield per sample differed mostly because of small variations in library volumes within the pool. The patient cohort, mostly female, included alopecia areata with under or over 50% scalp involvement, alopecia totalis and alopecia universalis. Throughout the approximately 25-week study period, patients were also given weekly therapeutic DPC doses on the scalp. The study tracked peripheral blood TCR repertoire changes in vivo during primary and secondary sensitization to the hapten diphenylcyclopropenone (DPC) in alopecia patients. Blood samples were taken from patients before sensitization (week 0) and at 2, 6 and about 24 weeks after DPC sensitization.

Inclusive of the bounding cysteine and phenylalanine, the CDR3 is 16 residues long. Only the CDR3 portion is preserved as DNA: 48 bases, with reading frame beginning at the first base. Reading the germline V gene (reference sequence) gives CDR1 LNHDA and CDR2 SQIVND. The junction shows trimming of 7 bases on V and 1 base on J, and the gene matches do not reach 9 bases of it. Interpreted using the paper, the time point label stands for: patch test 3, about 24 weeks after DPC sensitization. Taken with the paper, the label for treatment or condition translates to: therapeutic diphenylcyclopropenone sensitization with weekly scalp DPC. At each patch-test visit, blood was drawn before the patch test was applied. Eligible patients were aged 18 to 70, diagnosed with alopecia, deemed suitable for DPC therapy, and excluded if pregnant. Unfractionated whole blood was collected in Tempus Blood RNA tubes, and total RNA was extracted from that blood.

What the research found in general, with its limitations: A positive correlation was found between the number of PT1 expanded TCRs and patch test score, with significance reached at thresholds 8, 16 and 32 but not 4. DPC sensitization did not change the number of TCRs with a frequency above 1 in 1000, and there was no evidence of changes in global repertoire structure. Repeated subsampling changed both the strength of the expansion versus patch-test correlation and the threshold at which that correlation became significant. Because all patients had alopecia, a presumed autoimmune disease, the immune response of the patients might differ from that of healthy individuals. Expanded TCRs formed significantly more large CDR3 similarity clusters than pre-sensitization or healthy control sets, consistent with antigen-driven responses.

The receptor comes from a woman aged 45 to 65 with alopecia areata. Some clones in this sample may be carry-over from other donors' samples. The source was whole blood, collected in connection with sensitization to the hapten diphenylcyclopropenone (DPC). The rearranged segments are TRBV19 and TRBJ2-2, and 7 bases in between align with TRBD2. In nucleotides, the sequence is TGTGCCAGTACCTATTTAGCGGGTGTGAACACCGGGGAGCTGTTTTTT. The encoded protein is CASTYLAGVNTGELFF.